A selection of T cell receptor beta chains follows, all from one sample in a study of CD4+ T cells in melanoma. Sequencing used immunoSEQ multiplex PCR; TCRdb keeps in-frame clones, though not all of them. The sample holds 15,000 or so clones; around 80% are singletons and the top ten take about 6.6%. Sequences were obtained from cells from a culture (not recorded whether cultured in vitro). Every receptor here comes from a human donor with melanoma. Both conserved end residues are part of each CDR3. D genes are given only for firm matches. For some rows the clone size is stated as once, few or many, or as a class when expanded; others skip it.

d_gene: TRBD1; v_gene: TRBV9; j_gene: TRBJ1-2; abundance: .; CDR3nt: TGTGCCAGCAGCCTACGACAGGGAAGGGCCTATGGCTACACCTTC; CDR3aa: CASSLRQGRAYGYTF
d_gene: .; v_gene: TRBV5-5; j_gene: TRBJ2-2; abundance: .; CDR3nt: TGTGCCAGCAGCTTGATAGCAGGGTCGGCCGGGGAGCTGTTTTTT; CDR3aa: CASSLIAGSAGELFF
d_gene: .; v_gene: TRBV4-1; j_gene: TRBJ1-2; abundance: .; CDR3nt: TGCGCCAGCAGCCACTCAGCGGGGTATGGCTACACCTTC; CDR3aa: CASSHSAGYGYTF
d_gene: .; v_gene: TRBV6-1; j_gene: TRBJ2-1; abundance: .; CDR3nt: TGTGCCAGCAGTGGGGACCCTTTATTAAACAATGAGCAGTTCTTC; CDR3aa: CASSGDPLLNNEQFF
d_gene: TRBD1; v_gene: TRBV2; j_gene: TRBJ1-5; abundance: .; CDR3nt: TGTGCCAGCAGCGGACAGGGGGGACGGCAGCCCCAGCATTTT; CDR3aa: CASSGQGGRQPQHF
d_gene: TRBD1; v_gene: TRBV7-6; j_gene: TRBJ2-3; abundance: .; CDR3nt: TGTGCCAGCAGCTTAGTGGTCAGGGGGCGTAATCCGTCGACAGATACGCAGTATTTT; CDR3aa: CASSLVVRGRNPSTDTQYF
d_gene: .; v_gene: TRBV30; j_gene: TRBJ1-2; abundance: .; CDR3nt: TGTGCCTGGAGTGTACTTGATGGCTACACCTTC; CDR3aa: CAWSVLDGYTF
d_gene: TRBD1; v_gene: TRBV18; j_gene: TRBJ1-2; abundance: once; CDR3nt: TGTGCCAGCTCGCCCGGGACAGGGGGCGGAATCCCCTATGGCTACACCTTC; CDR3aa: CASSPGTGGGIPYGYTF
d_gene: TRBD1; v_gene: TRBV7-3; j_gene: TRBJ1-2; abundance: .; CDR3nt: TGTGCCAGCAGCACCGGACAGGCGAACTATGGCTACACCTTC; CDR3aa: CASSTGQANYGYTF
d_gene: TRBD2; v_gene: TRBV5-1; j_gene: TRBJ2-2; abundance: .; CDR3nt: TGCGCCAGCAGCCCGGGGCAGGGAGGGACCGGGGAGCTGTTTTTT; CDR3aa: CASSPGQGGTGELFF
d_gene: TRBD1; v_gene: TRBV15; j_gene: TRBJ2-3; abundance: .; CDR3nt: TGTGCCACCAGCAGAGGAAGGACAGGGGGAAGCGCAGATACGCAGTATTTT; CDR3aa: CATSRGRTGGSADTQYF
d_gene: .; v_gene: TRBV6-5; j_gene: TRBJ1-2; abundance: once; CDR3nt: TGTGCCAGCAGTTACGATCCGGGGAGCTCTGTCTATGGCTACACCTTC; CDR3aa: CASSYDPGSSVYGYTF
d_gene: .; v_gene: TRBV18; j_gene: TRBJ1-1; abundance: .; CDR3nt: TGTGCCAGCTCACCACAGGGAGACACTGAAGCTTTCTTT; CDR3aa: CASSPQGDTEAFF
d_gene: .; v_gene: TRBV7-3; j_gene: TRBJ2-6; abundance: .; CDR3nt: TGTGCCAGCAGCCAACGGGCAGGCTCTGGGGCCAACGTCCTGACTTTC; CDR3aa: CASSQRAGSGANVLTF
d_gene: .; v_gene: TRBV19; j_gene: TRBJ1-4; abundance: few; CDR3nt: TGTGCCAGCCGTGGACAGTGGGAAAAACTGTTTTTT; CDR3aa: CASRGQWEKLFF
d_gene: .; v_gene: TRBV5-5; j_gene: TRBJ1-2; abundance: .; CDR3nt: TGTGCCAGCAGCTTGGAAGGCTATGGCTACACCTTC; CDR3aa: CASSLEGYGYTF
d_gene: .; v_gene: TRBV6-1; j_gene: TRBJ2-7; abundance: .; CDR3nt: TGTGCCAGCAGTGAAGCGCACAGGTTCCGCGAGCAGTACTTC; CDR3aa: CASSEAHRFREQYF
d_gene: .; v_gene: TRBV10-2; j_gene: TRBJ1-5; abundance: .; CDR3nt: TGCGCCAGCAGAGCGGCAGGGGACGGAAATCAGCCCCAGCATTTT; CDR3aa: CASRAAGDGNQPQHF
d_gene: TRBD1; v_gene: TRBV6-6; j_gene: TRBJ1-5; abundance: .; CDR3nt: TGTGCCAGCAGCTGGACAGGGGCTAAAGGCAATCAGCCCCAGCATTTT; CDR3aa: CASSWTGAKGNQPQHF
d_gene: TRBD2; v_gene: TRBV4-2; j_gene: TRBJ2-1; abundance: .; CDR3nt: TGTGCCAGCTTAAAAGGACTAGCGGGGGAGAATGAGCAGTTCTTC; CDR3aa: CASLKGLAGENEQFF
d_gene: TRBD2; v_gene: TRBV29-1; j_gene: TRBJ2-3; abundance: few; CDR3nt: TGCAGCGTTGACGAGACGCTAGCGGGGGACTTTCAGTATTTT; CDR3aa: CSVDETLAGDFQYF
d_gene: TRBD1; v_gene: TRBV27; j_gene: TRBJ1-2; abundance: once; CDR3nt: TGTGCCAGCAGTTTAAAAGGGACAGGGTACAGCTATGGCTACACCTTC; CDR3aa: CASSLKGTGYSYGYTF
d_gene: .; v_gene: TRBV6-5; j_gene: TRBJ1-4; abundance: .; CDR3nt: TGTGCCAGCAGCCCCCGGGAGGGGAGCAATGAAAAACTGTTTTTT; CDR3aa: CASSPREGSNEKLFF
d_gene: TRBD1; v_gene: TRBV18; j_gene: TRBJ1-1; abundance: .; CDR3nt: TGTGCCAGCTCACCAATAGCGACAGGGTACACTGAAGCTTTCTTT; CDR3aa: CASSPIATGYTEAFF
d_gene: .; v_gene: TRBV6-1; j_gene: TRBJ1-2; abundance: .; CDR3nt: TGTGCCAGCAGTGATGGGGGTCAGGGGACCTATGGCTACACCTTC; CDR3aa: CASSDGGQGTYGYTF
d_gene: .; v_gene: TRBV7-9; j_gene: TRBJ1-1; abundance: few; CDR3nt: TGTGCCTCGATGCGGAACACTGAAGCTTTCTTT; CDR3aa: CASMRNTEAFF
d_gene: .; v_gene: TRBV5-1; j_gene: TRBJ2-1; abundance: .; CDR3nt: TGCGCCAGCAGCTTGGTCGCAGGGTCCTACAATGAGCAGTTCTTC; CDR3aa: CASSLVAGSYNEQFF
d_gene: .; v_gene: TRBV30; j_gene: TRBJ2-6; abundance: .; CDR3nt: TGTGCCTGGAGTACCGGGACCGTGAGCTCTGGGGCCAACGTCCTGACTTTC; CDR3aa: CAWSTGTVSSGANVLTF
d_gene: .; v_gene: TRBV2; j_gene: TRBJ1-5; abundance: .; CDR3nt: TGTGCCAGCAGCAGCCAGGACAAAGATCAGCCCCAGCATTTT; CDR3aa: CASSSQDKDQPQHF
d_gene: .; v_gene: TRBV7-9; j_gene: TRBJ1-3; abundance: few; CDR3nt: TGTGCCAGCAGCTTATCCATCTCCTCTGGAAACACCATATATTTT; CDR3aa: CASSLSISSGNTIYF
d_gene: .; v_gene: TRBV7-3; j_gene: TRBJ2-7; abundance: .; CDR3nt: TGTGCCAGCAGCTTAGACGGGAACTCCTACGAGCAGTACTTC; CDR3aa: CASSLDGNSYEQYF
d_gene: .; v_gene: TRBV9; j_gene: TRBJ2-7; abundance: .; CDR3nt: TGTGCCAGCAGCGTAGCAATATCGTCCGAGCAGTACTTC; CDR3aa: CASSVAISSEQYF
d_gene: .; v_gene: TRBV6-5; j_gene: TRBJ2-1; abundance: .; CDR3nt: TGTGCCAGCGGACGGGGGATTCGCTCCGGTGAGCAGTTCTTC; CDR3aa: CASGRGIRSGEQFF
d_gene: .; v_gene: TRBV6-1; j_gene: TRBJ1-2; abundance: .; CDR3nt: TGTGCCAGCATCAAAGTACTGACAAACTATGGCTACACCTTC; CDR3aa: CASIKVLTNYGYTF
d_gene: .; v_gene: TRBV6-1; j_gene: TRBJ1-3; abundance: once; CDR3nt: TGTGCCAGCAGTGAACTTTGGGCCACCTCTGGAAACACCATATATTTT; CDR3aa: CASSELWATSGNTIYF
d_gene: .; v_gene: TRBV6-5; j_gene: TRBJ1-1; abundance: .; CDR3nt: TGTGCCAGCAGTTACTCCAAGGATGGAAACACTGAAGCTTTCTTT; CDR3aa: CASSYSKDGNTEAFF
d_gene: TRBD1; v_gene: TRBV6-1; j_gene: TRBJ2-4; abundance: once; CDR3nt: TGTGCCAGCAGTGAAGGGGGGACAGGGCTCGGCATTCAGTACTTC; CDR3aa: CASSEGGTGLGIQYF
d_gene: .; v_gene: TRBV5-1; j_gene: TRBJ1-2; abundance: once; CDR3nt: TGCGCCAGCAGCTTGGCATCCGGCCCCGTTATGGATGGCTACACCTTC; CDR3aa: CASSLASGPVMDGYTF
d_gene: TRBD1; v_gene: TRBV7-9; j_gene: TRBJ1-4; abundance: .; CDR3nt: TGTGCCAGCAGCGCTGACAGGGGGCGGAATGAAAAACTGTTTTTT; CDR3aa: CASSADRGRNEKLFF
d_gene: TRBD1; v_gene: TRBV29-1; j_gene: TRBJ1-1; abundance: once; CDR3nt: TGCAGCGTTTCGAAGGGGGCAGGGTCCACTGAAGCTTTCTTT; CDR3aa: CSVSKGAGSTEAFF
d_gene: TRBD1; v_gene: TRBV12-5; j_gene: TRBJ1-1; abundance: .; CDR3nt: TGTGCTAGTGGCGCGGACAGGTACACTGAAGCTTTCTTT; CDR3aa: CASGADRYTEAFF
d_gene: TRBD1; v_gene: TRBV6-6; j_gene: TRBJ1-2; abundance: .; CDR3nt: TGTGCCAGCAGTCTTCAGGGGACAGCTAACTATGGCTACACCTTC; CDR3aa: CASSLQGTANYGYTF
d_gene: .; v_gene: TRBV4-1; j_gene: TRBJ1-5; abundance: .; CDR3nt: TGCGCCAGCAGCCAAGATACGGGGGCTGGGTTTCAGCCCCAGCATTTT; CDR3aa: CASSQDTGAGFQPQHF
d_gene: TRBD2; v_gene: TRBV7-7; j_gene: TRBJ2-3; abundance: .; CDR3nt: TGTGCTAGCAGCGGGGGGGGCACAGATACGCAGTATTTT; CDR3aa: CASSGGGTDTQYF
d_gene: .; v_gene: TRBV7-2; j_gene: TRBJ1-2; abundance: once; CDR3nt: TGTGCCAGCAGCTTAGAGCCGTTACATGGCTACACCTTC; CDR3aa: CASSLEPLHGYTF
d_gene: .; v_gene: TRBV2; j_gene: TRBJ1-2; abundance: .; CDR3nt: TGTGCCAGCAGGGGGGACGTAACCCAGGATGGCTACACCTTC; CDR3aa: CASRGDVTQDGYTF
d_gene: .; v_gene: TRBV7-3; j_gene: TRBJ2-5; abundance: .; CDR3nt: TGTGCCAGCAGCTGGGATCCAAAAGAGACCCAGTACTTC; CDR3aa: CASSWDPKETQYF
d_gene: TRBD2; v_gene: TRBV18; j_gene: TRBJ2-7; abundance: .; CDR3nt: TGTGCCAGCTCACCGGCCAGGGACTATGAGCAGTACTTC; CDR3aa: CASSPARDYEQYF
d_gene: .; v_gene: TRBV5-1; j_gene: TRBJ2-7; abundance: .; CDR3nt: TGCGCCAGCAGCCTCCGGGACTCCTCCTACGAGCAGTACTTC; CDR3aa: CASSLRDSSYEQYF
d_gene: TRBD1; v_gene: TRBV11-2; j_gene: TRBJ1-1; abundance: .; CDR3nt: TGTGCCAGCAGCCCAATAGGACAGGCTCGAGCGGCTTTCTTT; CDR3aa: CASSPIGQARAAFF
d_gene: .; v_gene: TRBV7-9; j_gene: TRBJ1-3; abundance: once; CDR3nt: TGTGCCAGCAGCTTCACAGCTATCTCTGGAAACACCATATATTTT; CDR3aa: CASSFTAISGNTIYF
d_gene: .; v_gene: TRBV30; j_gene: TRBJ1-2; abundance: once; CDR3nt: TGTGCCTGGAGTGTCAGTGGGGGCTTAATTGGCTACACCTTC; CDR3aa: CAWSVSGGLIGYTF
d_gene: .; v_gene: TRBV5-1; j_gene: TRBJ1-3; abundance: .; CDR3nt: TGCGCCAGCAGCTTCGATCCAGGGCCTGGAAACACCATATATTTT; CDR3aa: CASSFDPGPGNTIYF